The 21 T cell receptor beta chains presented below share a single source sample, sequenced in a study of cytomegalovirus exposure and HLA in healthy donors. The repertoire was sequenced with immunoSEQ multiplex PCR; TCRdb's copy has only in-frame clones and lacks some. This sample has about 64,000 clones; 85% to 95% occur once, and the top ten carry 5.8%. Material for sequencing was PBMCs. These receptor sequences come from a woman aged 18 to 35 in good health and CMV-seropositive.

The V gene is TRBV5-8, the J gene TRBJ2-1, with 16 bases aligning to TRBD2. CDR3 length equals 16 residues. Germline-derived CDR1 and CDR2 are SGHTS and YDEGEE. The V segment lost 4 bases and the J segment 7 bases; nucleotides outside the gene matches: 5. As DNA, the CDR3 is TGTGCCAGCAGCACCGGGACTAGCGGGGGGGCAAATGAGCAGTTCTTC. As protein: CASSTGTSGGANEQFF.

This chain connects TRBV4-2 to TRBJ1-1; D perhaps matches TRBD1 (5 bases). Germline lookup yields CDR1 LGHNA and CDR2 YNFKEQ. Trimming took 0 bases from V and 5 from J, leaving 16 bases between them. The CDR3 contains 16 residues. The CDR3 loop is CASSQEPQGLGTEAFF. DNA of the CDR3: TGTGCCAGCAGCCAAGAACCCCAGGGCCTGGGGACTGAAGCTTTCTTT.

The chain recombines TRBV27 with TRBJ2-6; TRBD2 matches 11 bases. The CDR3 contains 22 residues. The V gene's germline CDR1 is MNHEY and CDR2 SMNVEV (reference sequence). J gave up 0 bases and V 6 bases, and 19 bases lay outside the gene matches. The CDR3 DNA follows: TGTGCCAGCAGCCACAGGTTAGCGGGAGGGTCTAGCCCGCTCTCTGGGGCCAACGTCCTGACTTTC. This sequence encodes CASSHRLAGGSSPLSGANVLTF.

CDR3 amino acids: CASSPGQRGTGELFF. CDR3 bases: TGTGCCAGCAGCCCGGGACAGAGGGGCACCGGGGAGCTGTTTTTT. The chain couples TRBV6-6 to TRBJ2-2; 7 bases agree with TRBD1. The CDR3 covers 15 residues. Germline assignment: CDR1 MNHNY and CDR2 SVGAGI (reference sequence). J was trimmed by 4 bases and V by 6 bases; bases with no gene match: 8.

The J gene is TRBJ2-1, the V gene TRBV6-5, with TRBD2 identical over 11 bases. This CDR3 has 15 amino acids. Germline V lookup: CDR1 MNHEY, CDR2 SVGAGI. V gave up 4 bases and J gave up 7 bases; unmatched junction bases: 6. The CDR3 DNA is TGTGCCAGCAGTTTAACTAGCGGGAGACAAAATGAGCAGTTCTTC. Its translation: CASSLTSGRQNEQFF.

V gene TRBV7-3 combines with J gene TRBJ2-2, with a tentative D call TRBD1 (6 bases). The CDR3 has 12 amino acids. The V and J ends lost 7 bases and 6 bases respectively, with 9 bases between them. The germline gives CDR1 SGHTA, CDR2 FQGTGA. DNA for the CDR3: TGTGCCAGCAACCAGGGGTCCGGGGAGCTGTTTTTT. Protein: CASNQGSGELFF.

CDR3 sequence (DNA): TGTGCCAGCAGCCCAGATAGTCGAGCAGGGGCCACCTACGAGCAGTACTTC. This encodes CASSPDSRAGATYEQYF. The chain recombines TRBV4-2 with TRBJ2-7; a weak D match, TRBD1 (6 bases). The V gene lost 4 bases and the J gene lost 2 bases, with 21 bases spanning the gap. Germline V gene sequence: CDR1 LGHNA, CDR2 YNFKEQ. This CDR3 comprises 17 residues.

J is TRBJ2-7 and V is TRBV6-4; 8 nucleotides match TRBD2. V was clipped by 5 bases and J by 1 base; unmatched bases: 7. CDR1 and CDR2 (germline): MRHNA, SNTAGT. The CDR3 extends over 15 amino acids. The CDR3 DNA is TGTGCCAGCAGTATGAACGGGGGGGAATCCTACGAGCAGTACTTC. Translating gives CASSMNGGESYEQYF.

This rearrangement joins TRBV5-1 to TRBJ2-2, with a possible D match to TRBD2 (6 bases). The ends were cut back, 0 bases at V and 3 bases at J, with 9 bases in the middle. The CDR3 is 15 residues long. Germline V gives CDR1 SGHRS, CDR2 YFSETQ. CDR3: CASSLDRGDTGELFF. CDR3 DNA: TGCGCCAGCAGCTTGGATCGCGGGGACACCGGGGAGCTGTTTTTT.

This sequence joins TRBV2 and TRBJ2-5; D is unclear. Germline lookup yields CDR1 SNHLY and CDR2 FYNNEI. The V and J ends lost 6 bases and 7 bases respectively, with 9 bases between them. The CDR3 runs to 11 residues. The CDR3 DNA reads TGTGCCAGCAGGTCGGTTGGGACCCAGTACTTC. This sequence encodes CASRSVGTQYF.

This sequence joins TRBV6-6 and TRBJ2-1; D is unresolved. V was shortened by 0 bases and J by 9 bases, with 6 bases between the two germline ends. The V gene's germline CDR1 is MNHNY and CDR2 SVGAGI (reference sequence). The CDR3 has 12 residues. CDR3 nucleotides: TGTGCCAGCAGTTACTCAAGACTTGAGCAGTTCTTC. The encoded protein is CASSYSRLEQFF.

This sequence joins TRBV27 and TRBJ2-1; no reliable D call. The CDR3 length is 14 residues. Trimming cost V 2 bases and J 4 bases, with 9 bases left between them. Looked up from germline, CDR1 is MNHEY and CDR2 is SMNVEV (reference sequence). The CDR3 loop reads CASSLKAVYNEQFF. CDR3 bases: TGTGCCAGCAGTTTAAAGGCGGTTTACAATGAGCAGTTCTTC.

The CDR3 region has the DNA TGTGCCAGCAGCTTAGCTCGGACAGGGCAAACCTTATACAATGAGCAGTTCTTC. Translating it yields CASSLARTGQTLYNEQFF. The rearrangement links TRBV7-6 to TRBJ2-1; 8 nucleotides match TRBD1. The CDR3 is 18 amino acids. Germline V gene sequence: CDR1 SGHVS, CDR2 FNYEAQ. V lost 0 bases to trimming and J lost 4 bases; unmatched junction nucleotides: 11.

The rearrangement joins TRBV9 to TRBJ2-3; 8 bases agree with TRBD1. Germline V gene data show CDR1 as SGDLS and CDR2 as YYNGEE. The CDR3 runs 15 residues. The trim removed 0 bases at V and 5 bases at J, leaving 5 bases unmatched. The CDR3 loop is CASSVAPGGVDTQYF. The CDR3 DNA is TGTGCCAGCAGCGTAGCCCCAGGGGGCGTAGATACGCAGTATTTT.

The chain links TRBV27 to TRBJ2-7; 7 positions match TRBD2. This CDR3 has 16 residues. The junction had 9 bases not matched to a gene; V was cut back by 1 base and J by 3 bases. From germline, CDR1 is MNHEY and CDR2 SMNVEV (reference sequence). In DNA, the CDR3 is TGTGCCAGCAGTTTATTCGGGGAGGGGTTTCACTACGAGCAGTACTTC. This sequence encodes CASSLFGEGFHYEQYF.

The chain recombines TRBV7-6 with TRBJ2-2; maybe TRBD2 (6 bases). Germline V CDR1 and CDR2: SGHVS, FNYEAQ. Deletions cut 7 bases from V and 1 base from J, with 16 bases between. This CDR3 is 16 amino acids long. This chain's CDR3 is CASTYTIGGNTGELFF. The DNA for the CDR3 is TGTGCCAGCACCTACACCATCGGGGGGAACACCGGGGAGCTGTTTTTT.

The chain carries TRBV5-5 and TRBJ2-5; a possible D gene is TRBD1 (6 bases). CDR3 length: 14 amino acids. Trimming pared 4 bases from V and 4 bases from J, leaving 14 bases between. Germline V gene data show CDR1 as SGHKS and CDR2 as YYEKEE (reference sequence). Here the CDR3 DNA reads TGTGCCAGCAGCGTGCGACAGGAAAGAGAGACCCAGTACTTC. Translating it yields CASSVRQERETQYF.

The J gene is TRBJ2-3, the V gene TRBV7-6; 9 nucleotides agree with TRBD1. Germline CDR1 reads SGHVS; CDR2 reads FNYEAQ. Losses at the gene ends were 5 bases for V and 9 bases for J; bases not matched to a gene: 3. The CDR3 spans 12 residues. For the CDR3, the DNA is TGTGCCAGCAGCCAGGACAGGGGAACGCAGTATTTT. This translates into CASSQDRGTQYF.

V usage is TRBV30 and J usage is TRBJ2-6; a weak D match, TRBD1 (5 bases). From germline, CDR1 is GTSNPN and CDR2 SVGIG (reference sequence). The V end lost 2 bases, the J end lost 0 bases, and 11 bases lay between the germline ends. CDR3 length: 16 residues. The CDR3 region has the DNA TGTGCCTGGAGTCCGACCAGGGTCTCTGGGGCCAACGTCCTGACTTTC. This codes for CAWSPTRVSGANVLTF. Using reference TRBV30 and TRBJ2-6 for the parts outside the CDR3, the full variable domain is SQTIHQWPATLVQPVGSPLSLECTVEGTSNPNLYWYRQAAGRGLQLLFYSVGIGQISSEVPQNLSASRPQDRQFILSSKKLLLSDSGFYLCAWSPTRVSGANVLTFGAGSRLTVL.

This chain joins TRBV7-8 and TRBJ2-7; D is ambiguous. The CDR3 totals 15 residues. Germline V CDR1 and CDR2: SGHVS, FQNEAQ. Trimming shortened V by 5 bases and J by 3 bases, and 17 bases separated the two germline ends. CDR3 DNA sequence: TGTGCCAGCAGCATTCAACCTGGGCTCGACTACGAGCAGTACTTC. Its translation: CASSIQPGLDYEQYF. Drawing the rest from reference TRBV7-8 and TRBJ2-7, the complete variable domain is GAGVSQSPRYKVAKRGQDVALRCDPISGHVSLFWYQQALGQGPEFLTYFQNEAQLDKSGLPSDRFFAERPEGSVSTLKIQRTQQEDSAVYLCASSIQPGLDYEQYFGPGTRLTVT.

V usage is TRBV2 and J usage is TRBJ1-1; D is undetermined. The germline V gene has CDR1 SNHLY and CDR2 FYNNEI. Trimming removed 3 bases at V and 2 bases at J, with 13 bases between. The CDR3 has 15 residues. For the CDR3, the DNA is TGTGCCAGCAGTGAGGCGGGTACCGTCAACACTGAAGCTTTCTTT. It encodes CASSEAGTVNTEAFF. Full variable domain (missing parts from reference TRBV2 and TRBJ1-1): EPEVTQTPSHQVTQMGQEVILRCVPISNHLYFYWYRQILGQKVEFLVSFYNNEISEKSEIFDDQFSVERPDGSNFTLKIRSTKLEDSAMYFCASSEAGTVNTEAFFGQGTRLTVV.